The 28 T cell receptor beta chains below come from one sample, sequenced in a study of blood T cell repertoires in COVID-19. Method: immunoSEQ multiplex PCR; TCRdb's copy keeps in-frame clones and lacks some. The sample contains about 61,000 clones, around 77% of which appear only once. The sequencing sample was made of peripheral blood. The receptors were sampled from a man aged 80 or over with active or convalescent COVID-19.

This rearrangement joins TRBV6-6 to TRBJ2-1; 12 positions agree with TRBD2. The trim removed 4 bases at V and 2 bases at J, leaving 3 bases unmatched. The V gene's germline CDR1 is MNHNY and CDR2 SVGAGI (reference sequence). CDR3 length equals 16 residues. The CDR3, as DNA: TGTGCCAGCAGTTCCCGGACTAGCGGGACCTACAATGAGCAGTTCTTC. This translates into CASSSRTSGTYNEQFF.

This sequence joins TRBV7-3 and TRBJ2-5; unclear D gene. Germline V gene sequence: CDR1 SGHTA, CDR2 FQGTGA. Trimming removed 1 base at V and 4 bases at J, with 7 bases between. This CDR3 region has 13 residues. The CDR3 region is CASSLNGGETQYF. In nucleotides, the CDR3 is TGTGCCAGCAGCTTAAACGGTGGAGAGACCCAGTACTTC.

The rearrangement links TRBV5-4 to TRBJ1-1, with a tentative D call TRBD1 (6 bases). The CDR3 has 15 amino acids. V gave up 5 bases and J gave up 1 base, with 15 bases separating them. Germline-derived CDR1 and CDR2 are SGHNT and YYREEE (reference sequence). CDR3 amino acids: CASSNAMTGNTEAFF. CDR3 DNA: TGTGCCAGCAGTAACGCCATGACAGGGAACACTGAAGCTTTCTTT.

The gene calls are TRBV10-2 and TRBJ1-2, with 8 bases aligning to TRBD1. Looked up from germline, CDR1 is WSHSY and CDR2 is SAAADI. Trimming took 0 bases from V and 7 from J; bases not matched to a gene: 4. The CDR3 consists of 14 residues. CDR3 residues: CASSESTGARGYTF. Written as DNA, the CDR3 is TGCGCCAGCAGTGAGTCGACAGGGGCGCGTGGCTACACCTTC.

This clone was counted at least ten times. The V gene is TRBV7-9, the J gene TRBJ2-7; 8 nucleotides agree with TRBD1. The CDR3 extends over 16 amino acids. The germline gives CDR1 SEHNR, CDR2 FQNEAQ (reference sequence). V lost 3 bases to trimming and J lost 0 bases; unmatched junction nucleotides: 7. CDR3 DNA: TGTGCCAGCAGCTTTCCCATGACAGGGGACTCCTACGAGCAGTACTTC. This sequence encodes CASSFPMTGDSYEQYF. The full variable domain, with the rest looked up from reference TRBV7-9 and TRBJ2-7, is DTGVSQNPRHKITKRGQNVTFRCDPISEHNRLYWYRQTLGQGPEFLTYFQNEAQLEKSRLLSDRFSAERPKGSFSTLEIQRTEQGDSAMYLCASSFPMTGDSYEQYFGPGTRLTVT.

CDR3 residues: CASSPSRSRAGTDTQYF. The CDR3 DNA sequence: TGTGCCAGTAGCCCCAGCAGAAGCAGGGCGGGCACAGATACGCAGTATTTT. The chain uses TRBV19 and TRBJ2-3, with D possibly being TRBD1 (5 bases). This CDR3 is built from 17 residues. Looked up from germline, CDR1 is LNHDA and CDR2 is SQIVND (reference sequence). Trimming took 6 bases from V and 1 from J, leaving 20 bases between them.

The chain recombines TRBV6-6 with TRBJ1-2; D is unresolved. The ends were cut back, 2 bases at V and 8 bases at J, with 6 bases in the middle. The CDR3 extends over 11 amino acids. The V gene's germline CDR1 is MNHNY and CDR2 SVGAGI (reference sequence). CDR3 bases: TGTGCCAGCAGTTACGAAGCAGGCTACACCTTC. Translation gives CASSYEAGYTF.

J is TRBJ1-2 and V is TRBV7-9; weak D call: TRBD1 (6 bases). CDR1 is SEHNR, CDR2 FQNEAQ, per germline (reference sequence). V was clipped by 7 bases and J by 3 bases, with 15 bases between them. The CDR3 totals 14 residues. The CDR3 coding sequence is TGTGCCAGCACCAGGACAGTCTCTCACTATGGCTACACCTTC. Translating it yields CASTRTVSHYGYTF. Based on the CDR3 plus reference TRBV7-9 and TRBJ1-2, the full variable domain is DTGVSQNPRHKITKRGQNVTFRCDPISEHNRLYWYRQTLGQGPEFLTYFQNEAQLEKSRLLSDRFSAERPKGSFSTLEIQRTEQGDSAMYLCASTRTVSHYGYTFGSGTRLTVV.

This chain uses TRBV18 with TRBJ1-2, with a possible D match to TRBD1 (5 bases). The V and J ends lost 3 bases and 6 bases respectively, with 14 bases between them. In germline, CDR1 is KGHSH, CDR2 LQKENI. CDR3 length: 14 amino acids. CDR3 protein: CASSPIQGGNGYTF. Here the CDR3 DNA reads TGTGCCAGCTCACCCATTCAGGGTGGAAATGGCTACACCTTC.

V gene TRBV18 combines with J gene TRBJ2-3; 7 bases agree with TRBD2. V shed 0 bases and J 2 bases; nucleotides not matched to a gene: 5. The CDR3 runs 16 residues. CDR1 is KGHSH, CDR2 LQKENI, per germline. CDR3 in amino acids: CASSPPGGSYTDTQYF. The CDR3 region has the DNA TGTGCCAGCTCACCACCAGGCGGGAGTTACACAGATACGCAGTATTTT. Complete variable domain (other parts from reference TRBV18 and TRBJ2-3): NAGVMQNPRHLVRRRGQEARLRCSPMKGHSHVYWYRQLPEEGLKFMVYLQKENIIDESGMPKERFSAEFPKEGPSILRIQQVVRGDSAAYFCASSPPGGSYTDTQYFGPGTRLTVL.

This clone appeared once. The gene calls are TRBV6-6 and TRBJ2-5; 7 positions match TRBD1. The CDR3 length is 14 residues. The germline CDR1 and CDR2 sequences are MNHNY and SVGAGI (reference sequence). The junction had 5 bases not matched to a gene; V was cut back by 5 bases and J by 2 bases. CDR3 region: CASSTGTAQETQYF. The CDR3 DNA reads TGTGCCAGCAGTACCGGGACAGCTCAAGAGACCCAGTACTTC.

J is TRBJ1-1 and V is TRBV29-1; D perhaps matches TRBD1 (6 bases). The V gene's germline CDR1 is SQVTM and CDR2 ANQGSEA. V was cut by 7 bases and J by 6 bases, with 12 bases left in between. The CDR3 covers 11 residues. CDR3 region: CSAGGQSEAFF. The CDR3 nucleotides read TGCAGCGCCGGAGGACAGTCTGAAGCTTTCTTT.

The chain joins TRBV28 to TRBJ1-6, with a tentative D call TRBD1 (6 bases). CDR1 MDHEN and CDR2 SYDVKM come from the germline V gene. The V and J ends lost 7 bases and 3 bases respectively, with 10 bases between them. This CDR3 has 14 residues. The chain's CDR3 is CASIVGGYNSPLHF. CDR3 DNA sequence: TGTGCCAGCATTGTAGGGGGCTATAATTCACCCCTCCACTTT. The whole variable domain, filled in from reference TRBV28 and TRBJ1-6, reads DVKVTQSSRYLVKRTGEKVFLECVQDMDHENMFWYRQDPGLGLRLIYFSYDVKMKEKGDIPEGYSVSREKKERFSLILESASTNQTSMYLCASIVGGYNSPLHFGNGTRLTVT.

This clone has just a few counts. The chain has TRBV7-2 and TRBJ2-3, with D possibly matching TRBD2 (6 bases). V was clipped by 3 bases and J by 1 base, with 11 bases between them. CDR3 length: 15 amino acids. Per the germline V gene, CDR1 is SGHTA and CDR2 is FQGNSA. In DNA form, the CDR3 reads TGTGCCAGCAGCTTCGATGGCGGGGGCACAGATACGCAGTATTTT. Translation gives CASSFDGGGTDTQYF.

This clone appeared a single time. The CDR3 region has the DNA TGTGCCAGCAGCGCAAGTTTCGCGGTCTACGAGCAGTACTTC. It is translated as CASSASFAVYEQYF. V usage is TRBV3-1 (or the pseudogene TRBV3-2) and J usage is TRBJ2-7, with unresolved D. The CDR3 runs 14 residues. The V gene's germline CDR1 is LGHDT and CDR2 YNNKEL (reference sequence). Trimming took 5 bases from V and 3 from J, leaving 14 bases between them.

V gene TRBV14 combines with J gene TRBJ2-7, with 7 bases fitting TRBD2. This CDR3 has 14 amino acids. The germline V gene encodes CDR1 SGHDN and CDR2 FVKESK. The V segment lost 2 bases and the J segment 0 bases; nucleotides outside the gene matches: 1. DNA for the CDR3: TGTGCCAGCAGCCAACTAGCGGTCTCCTACGAGCAGTACTTC. This gives the protein CASSQLAVSYEQYF.

This chain uses TRBV19 with TRBJ1-2; D not certain. CDR3 size: 10 residues. V lost 9 bases and J 4 bases, leaving 6 bases between the germline ends. CDR1 LNHDA and CDR2 SQIVND come from the germline V gene (reference sequence). CDR3 coding DNA: TGTGCCAGCGGACTCTATGGCTACACCTTC. This gives the protein CASGLYGYTF.

The rearrangement uses TRBV19 and TRBJ2-3, with 9 bases lining up with TRBD1. The CDR3 length is 19 residues. CDR1 is LNHDA and CDR2 is SQIVND in the germline V gene (reference sequence). Germline trimming cut 0 bases from V and 1 base from J; bases unmatched to any gene: 11. As DNA, the CDR3 is TGTGCCAGTAGTATAGATCCCCCGACAGGGGGGCCGGGCACAGATACGCAGTATTTT. Protein: CASSIDPPTGGPGTDTQYF.

Only a few counts were recorded for this clone. J is TRBJ1-2 and V is TRBV11-1, with TRBD1 as a possible D gene (6 bases). Germline loops: CDR1 SGHAT, CDR2 FQDESV (reference sequence). V lost 4 bases to trimming and J lost 7 bases, with 22 bases between them. The CDR3 contains 16 residues. The CDR3 sequence: CASSSRDRQISFGYTF. The CDR3 region has the DNA TGTGCCAGCAGCTCCCGCGACAGGCAGATATCATTTGGCTACACCTTC.

The rearrangement uses TRBV4-1 and TRBJ2-1, with 10 bases that match TRBD2. The ends lost 4 bases at V and 9 bases at J; junction bases unmatched: 3. Germline lookup yields CDR1 MGHRA and CDR2 YSYEKL. The CDR3 is 13 residues long. The CDR3 loop is CASSRTSGTEQFF. The DNA of the CDR3 is TGCGCCAGCAGCCGTACTAGCGGGACTGAGCAGTTCTTC.

This clone has at least ten counts. The CDR3 loop reads CASSLASESEQYF. Written as DNA, the CDR3 is TGTGCCAGCAGCTTAGCGTCGGAGTCGGAGCAGTACTTC. V and J are TRBV7-2 and TRBJ2-7; D is uncertain. V shed 0 bases and J shed 7 bases, with 10 bases lying between them. The V gene's germline CDR1 is SGHTA and CDR2 FQGNSA. There are 13 residues in the CDR3.

The chain carries TRBV15 and TRBJ1-2, with D maybe TRBD1 (6 bases). Germline V gene lookup returns CDR1 LNHNV and CDR2 YYDKDF (reference sequence). V lost 4 bases to trimming and J lost 7 bases, with 19 bases between them. The length of the CDR3 is 15 residues. For the CDR3, the DNA is TGTGCCACCAGCACGGCTACCCCAGGGGTACCTGGCTACACCTTC. It codes for CATSTATPGVPGYTF.

The chain links TRBV3-1 (or the pseudogene TRBV3-2) to TRBJ2-7, with a tentative D call TRBD2 (6 bases). V shed 1 base and J shed 0 bases, with 10 bases lying between them. Germline CDR1 and CDR2: LGHDT and YNNKEL (reference sequence). CDR3 length: 15 residues. The CDR3, as DNA: TGTGCCAGCAGCCAAGGACTAGTGAACTCCTACGAGCAGTACTTC. This codes for CASSQGLVNSYEQYF.

This chain joins TRBV5-1 and TRBJ1-6; no definite D call. The CDR3 totals 18 residues. V lost 3 bases, J lost 0 bases, and 16 bases lay in between. From germline, CDR1 is SGHRS and CDR2 YFSETQ. CDR3 amino acids: CASSSHSEFSSYNSPLHF. As DNA, the CDR3 is TGCGCCAGCAGCTCCCACTCTGAATTTAGCTCCTATAATTCACCCCTCCACTTT.

This chain links TRBV5-1 with TRBJ2-5; no clear D. This CDR3 has 15 residues. The germline CDR1 and CDR2 sequences are SGHRS and YFSETQ. V lost 0 bases to trimming and J lost 5 bases, with 14 bases between them. This CDR3 is CASSLVGSGSETQYF. CDR3 DNA sequence: TGCGCCAGCAGCTTGGTGGGCAGTGGGTCTGAGACCCAGTACTTC.

V gene TRBV7-6 combines with J gene TRBJ2-7; weak D call: TRBD1 (6 bases). V was pared by 2 bases and J by 5 bases, with 13 bases between. This CDR3 comprises 14 residues. Germline CDR1 is SGHVS and CDR2 is FNYEAQ. The CDR3 reads CASSLLQGMDEQYF. The CDR3 DNA reads TGTGCCAGCAGCTTACTACAGGGTATGGACGAGCAGTACTTC.

The V gene is TRBV3-1 (or the pseudogene TRBV3-2), the J gene TRBJ2-7, with TRBD1 matching over 7 bases. V was clipped by 3 bases and J by 0 bases; unmatched bases: 5. Looked up from germline, CDR1 is LGHDT and CDR2 is YNNKEL (reference sequence). The CDR3 runs 15 residues. The CDR3, as DNA: TGTGCCAGCAGCCAGGGGACAGATTACTCCTACGAGCAGTACTTC. Translating gives CASSQGTDYSYEQYF.

J is TRBJ2-3 and V is TRBV11-2; possible D gene TRBD2, 6 bases. CDR3 size: 14 residues. CDR1 and CDR2 from the germline V gene are SGHAT and FQNNGV. Trimming cost V 5 bases and J 1 base, with 10 bases left between them. The CDR3 nucleotides read TGTGCCAGCAGCCCGGGACTTCGCACAGATACGCAGTATTTT. Its protein product is CASSPGLRTDTQYF.